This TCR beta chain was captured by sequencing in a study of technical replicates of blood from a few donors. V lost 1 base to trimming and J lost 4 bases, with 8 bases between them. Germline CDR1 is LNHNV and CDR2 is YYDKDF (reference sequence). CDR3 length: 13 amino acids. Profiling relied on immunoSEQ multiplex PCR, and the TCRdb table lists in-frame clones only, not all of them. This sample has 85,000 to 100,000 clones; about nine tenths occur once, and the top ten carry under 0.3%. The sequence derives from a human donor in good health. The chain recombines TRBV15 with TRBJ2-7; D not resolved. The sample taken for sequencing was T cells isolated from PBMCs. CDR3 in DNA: TGTGCCACCAGCAGAGTGGCCCGATACGAGCAGTACTTC. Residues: CATSRVARYEQYF.